Given below is one T cell receptor (beta chain) in context. Its antigen is unidentified. TCRdb's table, derived via immunoSEQ multiplex PCR, lists solely in-frame clones and lacks some. The data contain roughly 120,000 clones, just under 95% of them seen just once; the ten biggest clones take up around 0.84%. The data stem from a study of OX40 agonist ivuxolimab in advanced cancers. Whole-study context: Ivuxolimab is an agonistic anti-OX40 (CD134) antibody, and patients were treated with it. Study results and limitations: In CD8+ T cells, expanded clones were on average more numerous than in CD4+.

Autoimmune disease history or systemic immunosuppression excluded patients. The sample here was CD4+ or CD8+ T cells sorted from blood, taken in a trial of the OX40 agonist ivuxolimab. The receptor's source is an adult with an advanced solid tumor such as melanoma, head and neck, liver or kidney cancer.

The CDR3 DNA follows: TGTGCCAGCAGTTTATCGCGCAGGGCGGTAGCTTTCTTT. Amino acids: CASSLSRRAVAFF. This chain joins TRBV27 and TRBJ1-1; weak D call: TRBD1 (5 bases). Germline V gene lookup returns CDR1 MNHEY and CDR2 SMNVEV (reference sequence). The germline V and J ends were trimmed by 0 bases and 10 bases, with 12 bases remaining between them. The CDR3 length is 13 residues.